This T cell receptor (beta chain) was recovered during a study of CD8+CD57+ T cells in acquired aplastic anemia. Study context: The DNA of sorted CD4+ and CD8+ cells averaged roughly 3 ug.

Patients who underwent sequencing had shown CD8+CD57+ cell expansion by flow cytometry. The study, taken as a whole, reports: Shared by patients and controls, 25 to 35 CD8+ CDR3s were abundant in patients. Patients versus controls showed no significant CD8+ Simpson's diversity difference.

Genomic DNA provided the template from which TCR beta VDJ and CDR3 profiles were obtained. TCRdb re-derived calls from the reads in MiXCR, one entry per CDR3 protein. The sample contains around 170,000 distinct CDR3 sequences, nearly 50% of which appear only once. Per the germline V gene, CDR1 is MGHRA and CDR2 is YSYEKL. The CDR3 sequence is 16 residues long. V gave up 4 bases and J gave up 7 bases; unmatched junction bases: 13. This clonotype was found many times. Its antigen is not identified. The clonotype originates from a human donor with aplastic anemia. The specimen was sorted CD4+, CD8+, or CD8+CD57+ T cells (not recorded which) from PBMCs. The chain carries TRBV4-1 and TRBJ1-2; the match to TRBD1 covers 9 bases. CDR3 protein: CASSPGTGLQEGGYTF. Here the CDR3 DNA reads TGCGCCAGCAGCCCAGGGACAGGGCTTCAGGAGGGTGGCTACACCTTC.